These 2 T cell receptor beta chains came from one sample sequenced in a study of cytomegalovirus exposure and HLA in healthy donors. Use of 60 Vbeta and 13 Jbeta primers characterized the PCR. Repertoires were generated with immunoSEQ multiplex PCR, while TCRdb's copy carries only in-frame clones and drops some. The sample carries some 130,000 clones, over 60% recorded once. The sequenced sample was PBMCs. The receptors come from a female donor in good health and CMV-seropositive.

This chain connects TRBV30 to TRBJ2-1, with D perhaps TRBD2 (5 bases). The CDR3 spans 17 residues. Trimming took 0 bases from V and 0 from J, leaving 15 bases between them. The germline V gene encodes CDR1 GTSNPN and CDR2 SVGIG (reference sequence). CDR3 bases: TGTGCCTGGAGTGTATTAGGGAGTTTTAGCTCCTACAATGAGCAGTTCTTC. This sequence encodes CAWSVLGSFSSYNEQFF.

This clone was detected only a few times. This chain links TRBV30 with TRBJ2-7; 7 bases match TRBD1. Trimming took 2 bases from V and 3 from J; bases not matched to a gene: 4. Germline CDR1 GTSNPN, CDR2 SVGIG (reference sequence). The length of the CDR3 is 13 residues. The CDR3 is CAWSRGPSYEQYF. The CDR3, as DNA: TGTGCCTGGAGTAGGGGGCCAAGCTACGAGCAGTACTTC.